The source of this T cell receptor (beta chain) is a study of blood T cell repertoires in COVID-19. Clones were read by immunoSEQ multiplex PCR, and TCRdb kept only the in-frame ones, dropping some. This table holds 160,000 or so clones, less than 90% found once. The sample holds a few counts of this clone. The clonotype was recovered from a woman aged 45-59 years who had recovered from COVID-19. The sequenced sample consisted of PBMCs or T cells enriched from blood (not recorded which).

CDR3 loop: CASSYSGGLSNQPQHF. In nucleotides, the CDR3 is TGTGCCAGCAGTTACTCGGGAGGGCTTAGCAATCAGCCCCAGCATTTT. The chain links TRBV6-2 or TRBV6-3 to TRBJ1-5, with D hard to call. The CDR3 loop spans 16 amino acids. Germline V gene data show CDR1 as MNHEY and CDR2 as SVGEGT. V lost 0 bases and J lost 0, with 9 bases in between.